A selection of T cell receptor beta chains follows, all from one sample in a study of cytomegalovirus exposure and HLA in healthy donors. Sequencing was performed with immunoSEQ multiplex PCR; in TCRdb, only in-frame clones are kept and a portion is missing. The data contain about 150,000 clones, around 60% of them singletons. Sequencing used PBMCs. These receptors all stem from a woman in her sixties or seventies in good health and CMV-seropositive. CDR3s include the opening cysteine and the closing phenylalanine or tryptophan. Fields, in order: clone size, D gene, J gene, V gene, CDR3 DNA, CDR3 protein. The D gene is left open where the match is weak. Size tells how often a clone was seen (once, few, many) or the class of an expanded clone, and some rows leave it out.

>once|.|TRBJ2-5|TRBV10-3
TGTGCCATCAGTGAGCAGGGTCAAGAGACCCAGTACTTC
CAISEQGQETQYF
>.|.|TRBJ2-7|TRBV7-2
TGTGCCAGCAGCTCGGGGTTGGGACAAAGCTACGAGCAGTACTTC
CASSSGLGQSYEQYF
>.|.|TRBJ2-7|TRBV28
TGTGCCAGCAGTACAGGCTCGAACTACGAGCAGTACTTC
CASSTGSNYEQYF
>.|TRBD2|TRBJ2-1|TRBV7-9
TGTGCCAGCAGTCAAAGCGGGAGGGGAAATGAGCAGTTCTTC
CASSQSGRGNEQFF
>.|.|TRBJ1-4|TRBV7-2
TGTGCCAGCAGCTTAGCGAGGGAAGATGAAAAACTGTTTTTT
CASSLAREDEKLFF
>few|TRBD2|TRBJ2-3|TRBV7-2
TGTGCCAGCAGCTCCGGGAGGGCAGCCACAGATACGCAGTATTTT
CASSSGRAATDTQYF
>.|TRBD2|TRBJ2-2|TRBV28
TGTGCCAGCAAGGGGGGTGGTCTTAGCGGGAAGGAGCTGTTTTTT
CASKGGGLSGKELFF
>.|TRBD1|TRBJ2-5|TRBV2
TGTGCCAGCAGCCAGGGGGTGACAGTGAAAGAAGAGACCCAGTACTTC
CASSQGVTVKEETQYF
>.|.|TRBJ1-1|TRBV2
TGTGCCAGCGGACAGTGGGACACTGAAGCTTTCTTT
CASGQWDTEAFF
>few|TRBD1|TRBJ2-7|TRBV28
TGTGCCAGCAGTTTATCGGCAGGGGGCTCCCACGAGCAGTACTTC
CASSLSAGGSHEQYF
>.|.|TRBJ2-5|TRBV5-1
TGCGCCAGCAGCCCCGGAGACCGCCAAGAGACCCAGTACTTC
CASSPGDRQETQYF
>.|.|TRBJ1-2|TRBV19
TGTGCCAGTACCCTGGCGGGGGGAGCTTACTATGGCTACACCTTC
CASTLAGGAYYGYTF
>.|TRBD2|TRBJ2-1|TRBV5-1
TGCGCCAGCAGCTTTGGGGGAGGGCAAAACAATGAGCAGTTCTTC
CASSFGGGQNNEQFF
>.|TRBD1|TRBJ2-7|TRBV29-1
TGCAGCGTTGAGTCACAGGGGAGCTCCTACGAGCAGTACTTC
CSVESQGSSYEQYF
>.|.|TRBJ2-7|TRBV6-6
TGTGCCAGCAGTTACTCGTATAGTCAGGTCTCCTACGAGCAGTACTTC
CASSYSYSQVSYEQYF
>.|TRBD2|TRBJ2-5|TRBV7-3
TGTGCCAGCAGCTTATACCCTGTGCGGGAGGGGGAGACCCAGTACTTC
CASSLYPVREGETQYF
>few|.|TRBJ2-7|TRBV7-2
TGTGCCAGCAGCCCCGGACAGTCGGGCGAGCAGTACTTC
CASSPGQSGEQYF
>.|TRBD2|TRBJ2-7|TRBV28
TGTGCCAGCAGTTTCGCGGGACTAGCGTTCTACGAGCAGTACTTC
CASSFAGLAFYEQYF
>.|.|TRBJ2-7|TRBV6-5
TGTGCCAGCAGACCAAGGACAGCCTACGAGCAGTACTTC
CASRPRTAYEQYF
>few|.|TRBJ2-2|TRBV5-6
TGTGCCAGCAGCTTCAGTTTCTCCGCCGGGGAGCTGTTTTTT
CASSFSFSAGELFF
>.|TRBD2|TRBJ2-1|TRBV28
TGTGCCAGCAGTTTGTGGGAGAGCGGGAAAAATGAGCAGTTCTTC
CASSLWESGKNEQFF
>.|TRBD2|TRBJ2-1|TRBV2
TGTGCCAGCAGTGAAACGCTAGCGGGAGGGGGCGAGCAGTTCTTC
CASSETLAGGGEQFF
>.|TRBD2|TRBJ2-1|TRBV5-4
TGTGCCACCCGTAGCGGGAGGAGCAATGAGCAGTTCTTC
CATRSGRSNEQFF
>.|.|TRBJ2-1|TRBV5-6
TGTGCCAGCACCTTTGGAGACGTCTCCTACAATGAGCAGTTCTTC
CASTFGDVSYNEQFF
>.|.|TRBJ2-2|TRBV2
TGTGCCAGCAGAGCATGGTCAAGTACCGGGGAGCTGTTTTTT
CASRAWSSTGELFF
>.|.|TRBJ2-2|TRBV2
TGTGCCAGCAGTGAGCGGGCTGGTACCGGGGAGCTGTTTTTT
CASSERAGTGELFF
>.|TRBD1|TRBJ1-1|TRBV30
TGTGCCTGGAGTGAGGACAGGTTGACCACTGAAGCTTTCTTT
CAWSEDRLTTEAFF
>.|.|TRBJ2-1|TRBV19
TGTGCCAGTAGGCCGCCTAGCGCCTACAATGAGCAGTTCTTC
CASRPPSAYNEQFF
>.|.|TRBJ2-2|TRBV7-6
TGTGCCAGCAGCTTAGGTAGCGGCCCGGGCACCGGGGAGCTGTTTTTT
CASSLGSGPGTGELFF
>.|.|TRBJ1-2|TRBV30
TGTGCCTGGAGGGACAACAACTATGGCTACACCTTC
CAWRDNNYGYTF
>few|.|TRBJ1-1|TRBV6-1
TGTGCCAGCAGTGAATACCAGGGTACTGAAGCTTTCTTT
CASSEYQGTEAFF
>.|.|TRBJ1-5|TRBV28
TGTGCCAGCGGTCAGGGGATGGGCCAGCCCCAGCATTTT
CASGQGMGQPQHF